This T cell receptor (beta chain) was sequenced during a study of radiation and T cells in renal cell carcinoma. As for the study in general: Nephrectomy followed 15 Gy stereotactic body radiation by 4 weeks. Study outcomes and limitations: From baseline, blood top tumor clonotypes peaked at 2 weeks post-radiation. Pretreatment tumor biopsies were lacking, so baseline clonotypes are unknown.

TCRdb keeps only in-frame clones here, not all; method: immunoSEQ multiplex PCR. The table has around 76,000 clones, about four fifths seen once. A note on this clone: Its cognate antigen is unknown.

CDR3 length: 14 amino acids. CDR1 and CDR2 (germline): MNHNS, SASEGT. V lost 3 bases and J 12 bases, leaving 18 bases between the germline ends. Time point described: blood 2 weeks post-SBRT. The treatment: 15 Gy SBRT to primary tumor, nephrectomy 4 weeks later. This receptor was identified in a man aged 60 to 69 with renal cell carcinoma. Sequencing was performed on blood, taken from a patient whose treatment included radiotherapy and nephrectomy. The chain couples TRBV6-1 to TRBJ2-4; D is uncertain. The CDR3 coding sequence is TGTGCCAGCAGTGACACCTCCCCGCCCTCCCCTCAGTACTTC. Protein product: CASSDTSPPSPQYF.